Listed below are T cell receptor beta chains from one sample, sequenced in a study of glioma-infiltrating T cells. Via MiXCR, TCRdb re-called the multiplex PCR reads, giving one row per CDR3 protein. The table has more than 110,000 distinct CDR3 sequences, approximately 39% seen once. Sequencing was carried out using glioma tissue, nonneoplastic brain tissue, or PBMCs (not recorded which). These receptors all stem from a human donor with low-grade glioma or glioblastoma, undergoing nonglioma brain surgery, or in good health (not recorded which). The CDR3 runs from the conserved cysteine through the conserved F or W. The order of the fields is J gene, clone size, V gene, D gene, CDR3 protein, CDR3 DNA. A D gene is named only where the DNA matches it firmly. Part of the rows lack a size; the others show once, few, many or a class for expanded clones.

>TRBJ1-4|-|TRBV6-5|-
CASSQGPLNEKLFF
TGTGCCAGCAGCCAGGGGCCCCTTAATGAAAAACTGTTTTTT
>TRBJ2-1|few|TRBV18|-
CASSPLGSSYNEQFF
TGTGCCAGCTCACCACTGGGGAGCTCCTACAATGAGCAGTTCTTC
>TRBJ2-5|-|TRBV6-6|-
CASSKYSPNNEQYF
TGTGCCAGCTCCAAGTACTCGCCTAACAATGAGCAGTACTTC
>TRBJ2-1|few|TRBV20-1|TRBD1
CSARDLMTGINEQFF
TGCAGTGCTAGAGATCTTATGACAGGGATCAATGAGCAGTTCTTC
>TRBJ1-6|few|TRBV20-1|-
CSAREGPVTYSPLHF
TGCAGTGCTAGAGAGGGGCCGGTAACCTATTCACCCCTCCACTTT
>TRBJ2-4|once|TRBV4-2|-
CASSPGGNKNIQYF
TGTGCCAGCAGCCCGGGCGGGAACAAAAACATTCAGTACTTC
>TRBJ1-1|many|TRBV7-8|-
CASKEGRLNTEAFF
TGTGCCAGCAAAGAGGGAAGACTGAACACTGAAGCTTTCTTT
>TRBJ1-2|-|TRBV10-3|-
CASSYSGEETYGYTF
TGTGCCAGCAGTTACTCGGGGGAGGAGACCTATGGCTACACCTTC
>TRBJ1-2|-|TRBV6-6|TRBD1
CASSYSGGASGYTF
TGTGCCAGCAGTTACTCAGGGGGCGCGAGTGGCTACACCTTC
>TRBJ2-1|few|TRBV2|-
CACQGSSYNEQFF
TGTGCCTGCCAGGGTAGCTCCTACAATGAGCAGTTCTTC
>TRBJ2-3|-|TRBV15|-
CATSRDPEDTQYF
TGTGCCACCAGCAGAGATCCCGAAGATACGCAGTATTTT
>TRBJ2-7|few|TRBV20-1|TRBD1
CSAKTGTGLSEQYF
TGCAGTGCTAAAACCGGGACAGGTTTGTCCGAGCAGTACTTC
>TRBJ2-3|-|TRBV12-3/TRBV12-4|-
CASSLRRAGTDTQYF
TGTGCCAGCAGTTTACGCAGGGCCGGCACAGATACGCAGTATTTT
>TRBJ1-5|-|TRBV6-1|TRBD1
CASSTAQGARNQPQHF
TGTGCCAGCAGTACAGCACAGGGGGCACGCAATCAGCCCCAGCATTTT
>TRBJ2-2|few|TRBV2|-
CASTLRTPGELFF
TGTGCCAGCACCTTAAGAACCCCCGGGGAGCTGTTTTTT
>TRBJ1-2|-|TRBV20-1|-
CSARTRGSGANYGYTF
TGCAGTGCTAGAACACGGGGATCTGGTGCTAACTATGGCTACACCTTC
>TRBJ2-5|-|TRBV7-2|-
CASMPTNGDETQYF
TGTGCCAGCATGCCGACTAACGGAGACGAGACCCAGTACTTC
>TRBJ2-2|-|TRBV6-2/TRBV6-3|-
CASSSTDGNTGELFF
TGTGCCAGCAGTTCCACAGACGGAAACACCGGGGAGCTGTTTTTT
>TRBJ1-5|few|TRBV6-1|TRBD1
CASSWGQGGQPQHF
TGTGCCAGCAGTTGGGGACAGGGCGGACAGCCCCAGCATTTT
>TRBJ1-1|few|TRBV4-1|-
CASSQGRLTEAFF
TGCGCCAGCAGCCAAGGGCGACTCACTGAAGCTTTCTTT
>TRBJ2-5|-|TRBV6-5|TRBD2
CASSRTSGVYQETQYF
TGTGCCAGCAGTCGGACTAGCGGGGTATATCAAGAGACCCAGTACTTC
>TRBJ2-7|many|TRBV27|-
CASADSYEQYF
TGTGCCAGCGCCGACAGCTACGAGCAGTACTTC
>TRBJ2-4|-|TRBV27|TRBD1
CASSPMTGQGTNIQYF
TGTGCCAGCAGTCCCATGACGGGACAGGGGACGAACATTCAGTACTTC
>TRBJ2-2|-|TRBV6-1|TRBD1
CAISESGQGRAGELFF
TGTGCCATCAGTGAGTCTGGACAGGGACGTGCCGGGGAGCTGTTTTTT
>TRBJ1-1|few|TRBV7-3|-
CAGSEFPNTEAFF
TGTGCCGGCAGCGAGTTCCCTAACACTGAAGCTTTCTTT
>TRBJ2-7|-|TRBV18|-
CASSPNPTYEQYF
TGTGCCAGCTCACCAAACCCCACCTACGAGCAGTACTTC
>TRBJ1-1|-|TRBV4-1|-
CAGSQDLVEAFF
TGCGCCGGCAGCCAAGATTTAGTGGAAGCTTTCTTT
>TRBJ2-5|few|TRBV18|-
CASSPRQAETQYF
TGTGCCAGCTCTCCGAGGCAGGCAGAGACCCAGTACTTC
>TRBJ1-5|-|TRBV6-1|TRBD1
CASSILDRFNQPKHF
TGTGCCAGTAGTATACTGGACAGGTTCAATCAGCCCAAGCATTTT
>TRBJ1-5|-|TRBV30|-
CAWNQGLGQPQHF
TGTGCCTGGAACCAGGGATTAGGTCAGCCCCAGCATTTT
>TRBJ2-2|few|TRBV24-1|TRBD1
CATSDTDRAPGELFF
TGTGCCACCAGTGACACGGACAGGGCCCCCGGGGAGCTGTTTTTT
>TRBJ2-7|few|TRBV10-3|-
CAISDNWQSLEQYF
TGTGCCATCAGTGATAATTGGCAATCCCTCGAGCAGTACTTC
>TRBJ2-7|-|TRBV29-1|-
CSVGGTYEQYF
TGCAGCGTAGGAGGGACTTACGAGCAGTACTTC